This entry is about one TCR beta chain. Germline CDR1 is SGHRS and CDR2 is YFSETQ. The CDR3 contains 14 residues. V was shortened by 0 bases and J by 0 bases, with 6 bases between the two germline ends. TCRdb re-derived calls from the 5' RACE reads in MiXCR, one entry per CDR3 protein. The data show tens of thousands of distinct CDR3 sequences, with 13% seen just once and around 23% held by the top ten. The entry originates in a study of T cells after yellow fever vaccination. Study results and limitations: The secondary response was weaker but peaked faster, day 5 versus 15.

The material was CD8+ T cells not binding an NS4B(214-222) dextramer, sorted from PBMCs, obtained roughly 20 days after the first yellow fever vaccination. This receptor was obtained from a man aged 18 to 29 who received the YFV17D yellow fever vaccine. The genes are TRBV5-1 and TRBJ1-1, with unresolved D. The CDR3 spells CASSLGWVNTEAFF. In DNA form, the CDR3 reads TGCGCCAGCAGCTTGGGGTGGGTGAACACTGAAGCTTTCTTT.